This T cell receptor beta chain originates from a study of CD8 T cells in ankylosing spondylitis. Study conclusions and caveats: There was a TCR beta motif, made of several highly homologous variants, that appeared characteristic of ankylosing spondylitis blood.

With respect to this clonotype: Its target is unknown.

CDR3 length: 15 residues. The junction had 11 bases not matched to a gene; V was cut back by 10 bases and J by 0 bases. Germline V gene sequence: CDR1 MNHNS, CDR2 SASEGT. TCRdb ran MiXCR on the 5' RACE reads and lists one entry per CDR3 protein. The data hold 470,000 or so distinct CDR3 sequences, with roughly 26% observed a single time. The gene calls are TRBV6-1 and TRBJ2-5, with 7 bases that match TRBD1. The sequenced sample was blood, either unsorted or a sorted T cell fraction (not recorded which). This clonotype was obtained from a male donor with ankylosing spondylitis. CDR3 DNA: TGTGCCACCCGGCGAGGGGGCGTGTACCAAGAGACCCAGTACTTC. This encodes CATRRGGVYQETQYF.